The 11 T cell receptor beta chains given below trace back to one sample, sequenced in a study of PD-1 blockade in classical Hodgkin lymphoma. Brentuximab vedotin exposure varied among the patients, all of whom had relapsed after autologous stem cell transplantation. Sequenced by immunoSEQ multiplex PCR; TCRdb stores in-frame clones only, minus some. The table shows 90,000 to 120,000 clones, with 89% occurring only once. Here the sequenced sample was peripheral blood mononuclear cells (PBMCs), taken before the second cycle of nivolumab. These receptors were obtained from a human donor with classical Hodgkin lymphoma.

The chain joins TRBV2 to TRBJ2-3; 7 nucleotides agree with TRBD1. Germline-derived CDR1 and CDR2 are SNHLY and FYNNEI. The CDR3 loop spans 15 amino acids. The junction had 8 bases not matched to a gene; V was cut back by 5 bases and J by 3 bases. CDR3 sequence (DNA): TGTGCCAGCAGTTTTCAGGGGGTAGTGACAGATACGCAGTATTTT. The encoded protein is CASSFQGVVTDTQYF.

The chain uses TRBV13 and TRBJ2-7; 8 bases fit TRBD2. The CDR3 runs to 13 residues. Germline V lookup: CDR1 PRHDT, CDR2 FYEKMQ (reference sequence). The junction had 4 bases not matched to a gene; V was cut back by 9 bases and J by 0 bases. The CDR3 protein is CASSGMSSYEQYF. The CDR3 region has the DNA TGTGCCAGTAGCGGGATGAGCTCCTACGAGCAGTACTTC.

The chain joins TRBV5-1 to TRBJ2-6; TRBD1 agrees at 9 bases. This CDR3 region has 17 residues. V was clipped by 4 bases and J by 2 bases; unmatched bases: 7. Per germline, CDR1 SGHRS and CDR2 YFSETQ. CDR3 sequence reads: CASSPGQGSAGANVLTF. The CDR3 DNA sequence: TGCGCCAGCAGCCCGGGACAGGGTTCAGCTGGGGCCAACGTCCTGACTTTC.

The gene calls are TRBV7-9 and TRBJ1-2, with 10 bases fitting TRBD1. Germline V gene data show CDR1 as SEHNR and CDR2 as FQNEAQ (reference sequence). The CDR3 extends over 14 amino acids. V gave up 4 bases and J gave up 6 bases; unmatched junction bases: 5. The CDR3 coding sequence is TGTGCCAGCAGCTCTACCGGGACAGGGGATGGCTACACCTTC. As protein: CASSSTGTGDGYTF.

The chain's CDR3 is CASRTAHLIINQPQHF. The CDR3 region has the DNA TGTGCCAGTAGGACGGCTCACTTGATCATCAATCAGCCCCAGCATTTT. This chain joins TRBV19 and TRBJ1-5; no reliable D call. The CDR3 consists of 16 residues. V was pared by 6 bases and J by 3 bases, with 18 bases between. CDR1 and CDR2 from the germline V gene are LNHDA and SQIVND (reference sequence).

The chain uses TRBV19 and TRBJ1-1, with D possibly being TRBD1 (5 bases). V was pared by 5 bases and J by 1 base, with 11 bases between. This CDR3 spans 14 amino acids. The germline gives CDR1 LNHDA, CDR2 SQIVND (reference sequence). This chain's CDR3 is CASSATGGNTEAFF. In DNA form, the CDR3 reads TGTGCCAGTAGTGCCACGGGGGGGAACACTGAAGCTTTCTTT.

This clone was seen a single time. This chain connects TRBV18 to TRBJ2-4; 9 bases match TRBD1. Germline CDR1 KGHSH, CDR2 LQKENI. With 3 bases clipped from V and 7 bases from J, the junction kept 19 bases outside the gene matches. The CDR3 contains 19 residues. Here the CDR3 reads CASSPRQGVALNRFNIQYF. The CDR3, as DNA: TGTGCCAGCTCACCCCGACAGGGGGTAGCGCTTAACAGATTCAACATTCAGTACTTC.

This chain joins TRBV19 and TRBJ1-2; no clear D. CDR1 is LNHDA, CDR2 SQIVND, per germline (reference sequence). V was clipped by 3 bases and J by 6 bases, with 11 bases between them. This CDR3 contains 13 residues. CDR3 nucleotides: TGTGCCAGTAGTATGGTCGGATTCAATGGCTACACCTTC. It is translated as CASSMVGFNGYTF.

CDR3 coding DNA: TGCGCCAGCAGCCAAGATATGGCGGGGATCTCCTACGAGCAGTACTTC. Its translation: CASSQDMAGISYEQYF. The chain combines TRBV4-1 with TRBJ2-7; D might be TRBD2 (6 bases). Per germline, CDR1 MGHRA and CDR2 YSYEKL. The CDR3 runs 16 residues. V was cut by 0 bases and J by 0 bases, with 12 bases left in between.

J is TRBJ2-1 and V is TRBV6-5; 8 bases are shared with TRBD2. With 0 bases clipped from V and 6 bases from J, the junction kept 4 bases outside the gene matches. The germline V gene encodes CDR1 MNHEY and CDR2 SVGAGI. CDR3 length equals 15 residues. CDR3 bases: TGTGCCAGCAGTTACTCAGGGACTAGGGGCAATGAGCAGTTCTTC. Encoded protein: CASSYSGTRGNEQFF.

The chain joins TRBV5-4 to TRBJ2-2, with D unresolved. Trimming pared 1 base from V and 1 base from J, leaving 2 bases between. CDR1 is SGHNT and CDR2 is YYREEE in the germline V gene (reference sequence). The CDR3 consists of 13 residues. CDR3 in DNA: TGTGCCAGCAGCTTGATGAACACCGGGGAGCTGTTTTTT. This encodes CASSLMNTGELFF. Using reference TRBV5-4 and TRBJ2-2 for the parts outside the CDR3, the full variable domain is ETGVTQSPTHLIKTRGQQVTLRCSSQSGHNTVSWYQQALGQGPQFIFQYYREEENGRGNFPPRFSGLQFPNYSSELNVNALELDDSALYLCASSLMNTGELFFGEGSRLTVL.